This T cell receptor beta chain was captured in a study of blood T cell repertoires in COVID-19. Study summary: The samples span acute and convalescent COVID-19 from the United States, Italy and Spain. PBMCs, B-cell-depleted T cells, or T cells were the source of the cDNA or gDNA that made up the material.

In the source study's methods: Estimation of nucleated cell counts was performed using reference gene primer amplification. Measured with immunoSEQ multiplex PCR; TCRdb has only the in-frame clones, and not every one. That table is the source of V, J and clone size, and D and trimming were worked out from the DNA. The profile shows about 110,000 clones, around 86% of them singletons. Germline V CDR1 and CDR2: LGHNA, YNFKEQ. The CDR3 is 17 residues long. The V end lost 0 bases, the J end lost 0 bases, and 12 bases lay between the germline ends. The origin of this receptor is a man in his 70s with acute or convalescent COVID-19. The rearrangement uses TRBV4-2 and TRBJ1-5, with a tentative D call TRBD1 (6 bases). The sequencing sample was made of peripheral blood. This CDR3 reads CASSQDLTGNSNQPQHF. CDR3 in DNA: TGTGCCAGCAGCCAAGACCTGACAGGTAATAGCAATCAGCCCCAGCATTTT.